The clone carrying this T cell receptor (beta chain) appeared a few times. The data derive from a study of blood T cells in healthy people across ages. Together with a sample-barcoded 5' primer, a J-beta primer mix was included in a second PCR lasting about 7 to 11 cycles. One entry per CDR3 protein results from TCRdb running MiXCR on the 5' RACE reads. Of hundreds of thousands of distinct CDR3 sequences in the sample, 24% were seen once. This CDR3 is built from 14 residues. CDR1 and CDR2 (germline): SGDLS, YYNGEE. The germline V and J ends were trimmed by 3 bases and 5 bases, with 12 bases remaining between them. The same data also contributed to another study, on T cells of mothers and their children. That investigation notes: Sequencing returned over 8 million TCR beta CDR3 reads per mother and about 2.9 million per child. The study found thymic selection shapes TCR recombination output similarly in related and unrelated pairs.

V is TRBV9 and J is TRBJ1-5; D is unclear. The clonotype was recovered from a boy between 10 and 17 years old in good health. Sequencing was performed on blood. This CDR3 reads CASSATVDDQPQHF. The CDR3 DNA reads as TGTGCCAGCAGCGCTACAGTTGACGATCAGCCCCAGCATTTT.